These 8 T cell receptor beta chains were all obtained from the same sample, sequenced in a study of blood T cell repertoires in COVID-19. The repertoire was sequenced with immunoSEQ multiplex PCR; TCRdb's copy has only in-frame clones and lacks some. The repertoire includes 150,000 or so clones, just under 85% of them detected once, and around 10% sits in the top ten. Specimen: PBMCs or T cells enriched from blood (not recorded which). Source of these receptors: a man aged 50-60 years who had recovered from COVID-19.

J is TRBJ1-6 and V is TRBV5-1; 10 bases match TRBD1. CDR1 is SGHRS and CDR2 is YFSETQ in the germline V gene. This CDR3 has 15 residues. The trim removed 4 bases at V and 10 bases at J, leaving 8 bases unmatched. CDR3 in DNA: TGCGCCAGCAGCCTAGGACAGGGGGTATACTCACCCCTCCACTTT. Protein: CASSLGQGVYSPLHF.

The J gene is TRBJ2-7, the V gene TRBV4-3; the match to TRBD1 covers 7 bases. This CDR3 spans 18 amino acids. The V and J ends lost 3 bases and 3 bases, in that order; junction bases with no gene match: 17. The germline V gene has CDR1 LGHNA and CDR2 YSLEER. The CDR3 loop is CASSHDGTAFVSGYEQYF. DNA of the CDR3: TGCGCCAGCAGCCATGACGGGACAGCCTTCGTCTCAGGCTACGAGCAGTACTTC.

CDR3 residues: CASSQFPGIGNTIYF. CDR3 bases: TGTGCCAGCAGCCAATTTCCAGGGATAGGAAACACCATATATTTT. The rearrangement joins TRBV3-1 (or the pseudogene TRBV3-2) to TRBJ1-3; maybe TRBD1 (5 bases). Germline loops: CDR1 LGHDT, CDR2 YNNKEL (reference sequence). CDR3 length: 15 amino acids. Trimming shortened V by 2 bases and J by 4 bases, and 12 bases separated the two germline ends.

CDR3 nucleotides: TGTGCCAGCAAACTGACAGGGGCAACCGGGGAGCTGTTTTTT. Encoded protein: CASKLTGATGELFF. This chain connects TRBV7-6 to TRBJ2-2; 8 nucleotides match TRBD1. Germline CDR1 and CDR2: SGHVS and FNYEAQ. V lost 7 bases and J lost 5; bases outside the gene matches: 6. CDR3 length: 14 amino acids. Full variable domain (remainder filled in from reference TRBV7-6 and TRBJ2-2): GAGVSQSPRYKVTKRGQDVALRCDPISGHVSLYWYRQALGQGPEFLTYFNYEAQQDKSGLPNDRFSAERPEGSISTLTIQRTEQRDSAMYRCASKLTGATGELFFGEGSRLTVL.

The chain carries TRBV7-2 and TRBJ2-3; 15 bases are a match to TRBD2. CDR3 length: 16 residues. Germline-derived CDR1 and CDR2 are SGHTA and FQGNSA. V lost 5 bases and J lost 8; bases outside the gene matches: 8. The CDR3: CASSPRTSGGAITQYF. CDR3 bases: TGTGCCAGCAGCCCGAGGACTAGCGGGGGGGCCATTACGCAGTATTTT.

The chain recombines TRBV20-1 with TRBJ2-4; tentatively, D is TRBD1 (5 bases). This CDR3 has 15 residues. Germline CDR1 is DFQATT and CDR2 is SNEGSKA (reference sequence). V lost 3 bases and J 1 base, leaving 13 bases between the germline ends. The CDR3 DNA sequence: TGCAGTGCTAGTGTTGCAGGGCTGGCCAAAAACATTCAGTACTTC. Its translation: CSASVAGLAKNIQYF.

J is TRBJ1-6 and V is TRBV5-6; 9 bases agree with TRBD1. V shed 4 bases, J shed 1 base, and the junction held 3 bases outside the gene matches. The length of the CDR3 is 16 residues. From germline, CDR1 is SGHDT and CDR2 YYEEEE. CDR3 sequence reads: CASSGTGSSYNSPLHF. As DNA, the CDR3 is TGTGCCAGCAGCGGGACAGGGTCTTCCTATAATTCACCCCTCCACTTT. The whole variable domain, filled in from reference TRBV5-6 and TRBJ1-6, reads DAGVTQSPTHLIKTRGQQVTLRCSPKSGHDTVSWYQQALGQGPQFIFQYYEEEERQRGNFPDRFSGHQFPNYSSELNVNALLLGDSALYLCASSGTGSSYNSPLHFGNGTRLTVT.

V gene TRBV2 combines with J gene TRBJ2-7; 9 bases agree with TRBD1. Germline V gene data show CDR1 as SNHLY and CDR2 as FYNNEI. CDR3 length: 16 residues. V was clipped by 5 bases and J by 4 bases; unmatched bases: 12. DNA of the CDR3: TGTGCCAGCAGTCGCTCAATAACAGGGGGCGGTTACGAGCAGTACTTC. This encodes CASSRSITGGGYEQYF.